This T cell receptor beta chain emerged from a study of T-cell reconstitution after alpha-beta-depleted transplantation in children. General study points: At day 60, the high TCRbeta diversity found in some patients originated from recipient T cells and thymic progenitors that had survived. Diversity and T-cell counts at one year after transplant derived mostly from new T cells. The study reportedly traced alpha-beta T cells about two months after transplant to several hundred expanded graft clones.

Unique molecular identifiers were built into the TCRbeta library. MiXCR was run by TCRdb on the PCR reads, yielding one entry per CDR3 protein. The sample carries around 120,000 distinct CDR3 sequences, more than 20% recorded once. The CDR3 loop spans 14 amino acids. The V end was cut by 5 bases, the J end by 0 bases, with 8 bases between. Looked up from germline, CDR1 is SGHRS and CDR2 is YFSETQ. This clonotype was recorded many times. Its specificity is unknown. The chain couples TRBV5-1 to TRBJ1-4, with no clear D. The sequences come from PBMCs, mostly from graft donor cells, collected 180 days after TCRalphabeta/CD19-depleted stem cell transplant. The clonotype was recovered from a male patient between 2 and 15 years old who had a stem cell transplant for chronic granulomatous disease, so the T cells may come from the graft donor. Here the CDR3 reads CASRNGATNEKLFF. DNA for the CDR3: TGCGCCAGCAGAAACGGCGCAACTAATGAAAAACTGTTTTTT.